Each of the 15 T cell receptor beta chains below was sequenced from the same sample in a study of blood T cell repertoires in COVID-19. Profiling relied on immunoSEQ multiplex PCR, and the TCRdb table lists in-frame clones only, not all of them. The sample records about 34,000 clones, about 94% being singletons. Sequencing was carried out using peripheral blood. Receptor source: a human donor in a cohort sampled during active COVID-19.

V and J are TRBV11-2 and TRBJ2-1; 7 bases agree with TRBD2. CDR1 SGHAT and CDR2 FQNNGV come from the germline V gene. This CDR3 comprises 13 residues. The V segment lost 6 bases and the J segment 5 bases; nucleotides outside the gene matches: 4. CDR3 coding DNA: TGTGCCAGCAGACTAGCGTCTGACAATGAGCAGTTCTTC. It codes for CASRLASDNEQFF.

The rearrangement links TRBV20-1 to TRBJ2-1; TRBD2 matches at 11 bases. CDR1 and CDR2 from the germline V gene are DFQATT and SNEGSKA (reference sequence). This CDR3 is 14 amino acids long. V shed 3 bases, J shed 7 bases, and the junction held 5 bases outside the gene matches. CDR3 loop: CSASSGRADNEQFF. In nucleotides, the CDR3 is TGCAGTGCTAGTAGCGGGAGGGCCGATAATGAGCAGTTCTTC.

The CDR3 DNA sequence: TGTGCCAGTAGCCTACCGACAGCCTATGGCTACACCTTC. Residues: CASSLPTAYGYTF. The rearrangement links TRBV19 to TRBJ1-2; D might be TRBD1 (5 bases). Germline CDR1 and CDR2: LNHDA and SQIVND (reference sequence). The V end lost 6 bases, the J end lost 4 bases, and 12 bases lay between the germline ends. This CDR3 contains 13 residues.

The chain has TRBV11-2 and TRBJ1-1; tentatively, D is TRBD1 (6 bases). This CDR3 contains 14 residues. The germline V and J ends were trimmed by 3 bases and 4 bases, with 12 bases remaining between them. Germline V gene lookup returns CDR1 SGHAT and CDR2 FQNNGV. CDR3 amino acids: CASSFEGVGTEAFF. The CDR3 nucleotides read TGTGCCAGCAGCTTTGAGGGGGTGGGCACTGAAGCTTTCTTT.

The J gene is TRBJ2-7, the V gene TRBV18; a possible D gene is TRBD2 (5 bases). Germline V gene lookup returns CDR1 KGHSH and CDR2 LQKENI. V was clipped by 1 base and J by 1 base, with 11 bases between them. The CDR3 loop spans 15 amino acids. The CDR3 loop is CASSPRAGGSYEQYF. The CDR3, as DNA: TGTGCCAGCTCACCACGGGCAGGAGGTTCCTACGAGCAGTACTTC.

The chain couples TRBV5-1 to TRBJ1-1; 9 nucleotides line up with TRBD1. CDR3 length: 15 amino acids. CDR1 and CDR2 (germline): SGHRS, YFSETQ. With 0 bases clipped from V and 10 bases from J, the junction kept 10 bases outside the gene matches. The CDR3 DNA reads as TGCGCCAGCAGCTTGGGGGGGACAGGGATGGTTGGAGCTTTCTTT. It translates to CASSLGGTGMVGAFF.

The chain joins TRBV24-1 to TRBJ2-2, with 11 bases lining up with TRBD2. The trim removed 4 bases at V and 6 bases at J, leaving 12 bases unmatched. Germline assignment: CDR1 KGHDR and CDR2 SFDVKD. The CDR3 runs to 18 residues. The CDR3 DNA reads TGTGCCACCAGTGACGCTAGCGGGAGGATCTCAACGTCCGGGGAGCTGTTTTTT. Protein product: CATSDASGRISTSGELFF.

A single count supports this clone. V usage is TRBV30 and J usage is TRBJ2-3; tentative D call: TRBD1 (5 bases). The V end was cut by 5 bases, the J end by 1 base, with 13 bases between. CDR1 and CDR2 (germline): GTSNPN, SVGIG (reference sequence). The CDR3 length is 14 residues. The CDR3 loop reads CAWGQGIRTDTQYF. CDR3 coding DNA: TGTGCCTGGGGTCAGGGAATTCGCACAGATACGCAGTATTTT.

The genes are TRBV7-9 and TRBJ2-1, with 8 bases matching TRBD2. The CDR3 runs 15 residues. J lost 9 bases, V lost 5 bases, and 12 bases had no gene match. Germline V gene lookup returns CDR1 SEHNR and CDR2 FQNEAQ (reference sequence). CDR3 loop: CASSKPGLDYREQFF. Here the CDR3 DNA reads TGTGCCAGCAGCAAGCCGGGACTAGATTATCGTGAGCAGTTCTTC. The full variable domain, completed using reference TRBV7-9 and TRBJ2-1, is DTGVSQNPRHKITKRGQNVTFRCDPISEHNRLYWYRQTLGQGPEFLTYFQNEAQLEKSRLLSDRFSAERPKGSFSTLEIQRTEQGDSAMYLCASSKPGLDYREQFFGPGTRLTVL.

The rearrangement uses TRBV4-1 and TRBJ1-5; D is unresolved. Trimming shortened V by 1 base and J by 0 bases, and 13 bases separated the two germline ends. CDR1 MGHRA and CDR2 YSYEKL come from the germline V gene. This CDR3 region has 17 residues. This CDR3 reads CASSQAGRSYSNQPQHF. In DNA, the CDR3 is TGCGCCAGCAGCCAAGCGGGTAGGTCGTATAGCAATCAGCCCCAGCATTTT.

This chain connects TRBV6-2 or TRBV6-3 to TRBJ2-1; D is perhaps TRBD1 (5 bases). From germline, CDR1 is MNHEY and CDR2 SVGEGT. The CDR3 loop spans 14 amino acids. Deletions cut 4 bases from V and 7 bases from J, with 14 bases between. The CDR3 region is CASSFQGLGNEQFF. The CDR3 bases are TGTGCCAGCAGTTTTCAGGGTCTAGGGAATGAGCAGTTCTTC.

This chain links TRBV9 with TRBJ2-3, with D possibly TRBD2 on 6 matching bases. Germline CDR1 and CDR2: SGDLS and YYNGEE. The CDR3 has 15 amino acids. V lost 3 bases, J lost 5 bases, and 16 bases lay in between. The CDR3 DNA reads TGTGCCAGCAGCGGCTGGCCTACCGGGGGAGATACGCAGTATTTT. It translates to CASSGWPTGGDTQYF. The entire variable domain, with the rest obtained from reference TRBV9 and TRBJ2-3, is as follows: DSGVTQTPKHLITATGQRVTLRCSPRSGDLSVYWYQQSLDQGLQFLIQYYNGEERAKGNILERFSAQQFPDLHSELNLSSLELGDSALYFCASSGWPTGGDTQYFGPGTRLTVL.

The chain employs TRBV5-6 and TRBJ1-2; no clear D. CDR3 length: 15 amino acids. Germline V CDR1 and CDR2: SGHDT, YYEEEE. Trimming pared 1 base from V and 4 bases from J, leaving 14 bases between. DNA of the CDR3: TGTGCCAGCAGCTTGAGGCGGGGTTATAGCTATGGCTACACCTTC. This codes for CASSLRRGYSYGYTF.

CDR3 bases: TGTGCCAGCAGCTTGTTCTCTTGGACTTCGAACACTGAAGCTTTCTTT. This translates into CASSLFSWTSNTEAFF. The chain recombines TRBV5-5 with TRBJ1-1; D gene unclear. The germline V and J ends were trimmed by 1 base and 1 base, with 14 bases remaining between them. Germline V gene lookup returns CDR1 SGHKS and CDR2 YYEKEE (reference sequence). CDR3 length equals 16 residues.

The chain combines TRBV5-1 with TRBJ1-2, with 7 nucleotides matching TRBD1. This CDR3 contains 13 residues. V gave up 2 bases and J gave up 8 bases; unmatched junction bases: 6. Per germline, CDR1 SGHRS and CDR2 YFSETQ. In nucleotides, the CDR3 is TGCGCCAGCAGCTTTGACAGGGACCGGGGCTACACCTTC. This sequence encodes CASSFDRDRGYTF.